This T cell receptor beta chain appears in the sequencing data of a study of neurological immune-mediated disorders. In TCRdb, the 5' RACE reads were re-called with MiXCR into one record per CDR3 protein. The table includes approximately 87,000 distinct CDR3 sequences, 12% to 15% detected once. The CDR3 contains 16 residues. CDR1 and CDR2 (germline): SGHDN, FVKESK. V was cut by 2 bases and J by 2 bases, with 16 bases left in between. V is TRBV14 and J is TRBJ2-7; D unresolved. The receptor was derived from a woman in her forties or fifties in good health. The sample consisted of PBMCs. CDR3 sequence: CASSQSGLDTPYEQYF. In DNA, the CDR3 is TGTGCCAGCAGCCAATCCGGTTTGGATACCCCCTACGAGCAGTACTTC. Based on the CDR3 plus reference TRBV14 and TRBJ2-7, the full variable domain is EAGVTQFPSHSVIEKGQTVTLRCDPISGHDNLYWYRRVMGKEIKFLLHFVKESKQDESGMPNNRFLAERTGGTYSTLKVQPAELEDSGVYFCASSQSGLDTPYEQYFGPGTRLTVT.